This entry lists 17 T cell receptor beta chains sequenced from one sample in a study of post-analysis software for immune sequencing data (dated by TCRdb to about 2015). These receptors have no known antigen. Paper-wide results and their limitations: Patients showed significantly higher frequencies than controls for roughly five TRBV segments, among them TRBV5-6, TRBV5-1 and TRBV20-1.

Libraries came from PCR. Data came from an Illumina HiSeq 2500. Unique molecular identifiers were incorporated into TCR beta cDNA libraries to reduce PCR and sequencing biases. The raw public data were reprocessed by TCRdb itself: fastp quality trimming at Q25, MiXCR clonotype calling, in-frame beta chains only. For every CDR3 protein sequence, its rows merge into one entry that carries the most common genes and DNA. The table for this sample lists 150,000 to 200,000 distinct CDR3 sequences; about 29% of them were counted only once. The biggest ten clones account for approximately 1.5% of the sample. Sequencing used blood. All receptors derive from a girl aged 10 to 17 with multiple sclerosis.

This clonotype was seen a few times. J is TRBJ2-3 and V is TRBV7-6; 13 bases fit TRBD2. The CDR3 consists of 16 residues. V lost 4 bases to trimming and J lost 6 bases; unmatched junction nucleotides: 7. CDR1 SGHVS and CDR2 FNYEAQ come from the germline V gene. The CDR3 spells CASSSGLAGPADTQYF. CDR3 bases: TGTGCCAGCAGCTCGGGACTAGCGGGACCGGCGGATACGCAGTATTTT.

This clonotype came up many times. The CDR3 protein is CASSLGEKLFF. The DNA for the CDR3 is TGTGCCAGCAGTTTGGGTGAAAAACTGTTTTTT. J is TRBJ1-4 and V is TRBV12-3 or TRBV12-4, with no clear D. Trimming took 3 bases from V and 7 from J, leaving 3 bases between them. The CDR3 runs to 11 residues.

The sample holds many counts of this clonotype. The V gene is TRBV6-5, the J gene TRBJ2-1, with D tentatively TRBD1 (6 bases). Germline V lookup: CDR1 MNHEY, CDR2 SVGAGI. The V gene lost 8 bases and the J gene lost 7 bases, with 15 bases spanning the gap. This CDR3 contains 13 residues. The CDR3 loop reads CASRYRERNEQFF. DNA for the CDR3: TGTGCCAGCCGCTACAGGGAGCGGAATGAGCAGTTCTTC.

The chain employs TRBV27 and TRBJ2-7; 9 bases map to TRBD2. Unmatched junction bases numbered 16, after V lost 3 bases and J lost 7 bases. Germline V gene sequence: CDR1 MNHEY, CDR2 SMNVEV (reference sequence). The length of the CDR3 is 17 residues. The CDR3: CASSFTFAGGIGHEQYF. DNA of the CDR3: TGTGCCAGCAGTTTCACCTTTGCGGGAGGGATCGGGCATGAGCAGTACTTC.

This clonotype turned up a few times. One base away lies a much larger clone, so this may be a sequencing read error. The chain is built from TRBV7-2 and TRBJ2-7; no clear D gene. The V end was cut by 4 bases, the J end by 7 bases, with 20 bases between. CDR3 length equals 15 residues. Germline lookup yields CDR1 SGHTA and CDR2 FQGNSA. CDR3 amino acids: CASSSHQPPYNEQYF. In DNA form, the CDR3 reads TGTGCCAGCAGCTCCCACCAACCGCCCTACAATGAGCAGTACTTC. The whole variable domain, filled in from reference TRBV7-2 and TRBJ2-7, reads GAGVSQSPSNKVTEKGKDVELRCDPISGHTALYWYRQSLGQGLEFLIYFQGNSAPDKSGLPSDRFSAERTGGSVSTLTIQRTQQEDSAVYLCASSSHQPPYNEQYFGPGTRLTVT.

This clonotype was detected only a few times. The rearrangement uses TRBV28 and TRBJ1-1; D remains unclear. Trimming took 5 bases from V and 10 from J, leaving 20 bases between them. CDR1 is MDHEN and CDR2 is SYDVKM in the germline V gene. CDR3 length: 14 amino acids. Here the CDR3 reads CASSLPRLVSGAFF. CDR3 coding DNA: TGTGCCAGCAGTCTTCCCCGGCTAGTCTCGGGAGCTTTCTTT.

As for this clonotype: Being one base from a much bigger clone, this may be a read error. The chain combines TRBV12-3 or TRBV12-4 with TRBJ2-6; D possibly corresponds to TRBD1 (5 bases). The CDR3 is 13 amino acids. CDR3 protein: CASSLSGANVRTF. The CDR3 bases are TGTGCCAGCTCGCTCTCTGGGGCCAACGTCCGGACTTTC.

This chain connects TRBV29-1 to TRBJ1-4; tentative D call: TRBD1 (5 bases). The V gene lost 3 bases and the J gene lost 7 bases, with 15 bases spanning the gap. CDR1 is SQVTM, CDR2 ANQGSEA, per germline. The CDR3 has 14 residues. CDR3 nucleotides: TGCAGCGTTGACGGGGGGAACGGCCTTGAAAAACTGTTTTTT. Residues: CSVDGGNGLEKLFF.

This rearrangement joins TRBV29-1 to TRBJ2-4; no reliable D call. CDR1 and CDR2 from the germline V gene are SQVTM and ANQGSEA. V was shortened by 6 bases and J by 3 bases, with 9 bases between the two germline ends. This CDR3 spans 12 amino acids. The CDR3 sequence: CSVRYSKNIQYF. CDR3 coding DNA: TGCAGCGTCCGATACAGCAAAAACATTCAGTACTTC.

This clonotype has more than one count but fewer than ten. This chain joins TRBV4-1 and TRBJ1-1; D is ambiguous. CDR1 is MGHRA, CDR2 YSYEKL, per germline. This CDR3 has 11 residues. Trimming pared 4 bases from V and 10 bases from J, leaving 10 bases between. The CDR3 region has the DNA TGCGCCAGCAGCCGGGGTGAGGGAGCTTTCTTT. Residues: CASSRGEGAFF.

The rearrangement joins TRBV7-9 to TRBJ2-1; 7 bases are shared with TRBD2. This CDR3 contains 16 residues. V shed 0 bases, J shed 4 bases, and the junction held 6 bases outside the gene matches. The germline V gene has CDR1 SEHNR and CDR2 FQNEAQ (reference sequence). CDR3 residues: CASSLAISSGYNEQFF. The CDR3 DNA reads as TGTGCCAGCAGCTTAGCGATCTCTAGCGGTTACAATGAGCAGTTCTTC.

A few counts support this clonotype. The J gene is TRBJ2-2, the V gene TRBV29-1, with a weak D call TRBD2 (6 bases). The CDR3 has 13 residues. CDR1 SQVTM and CDR2 ANQGSEA come from the germline V gene. V was shortened by 7 bases and J by 3 bases, with 12 bases between the two germline ends. The CDR3 spells CSDLRLDTGELFF. The CDR3 DNA is TGCAGCGACTTACGACTAGACACCGGGGAGCTGTTTTTT.

This clonotype showed up many times. The chain is built from TRBV4-1 and TRBJ2-1; TRBD1 or TRBD2 may be the D gene (6 bases each). Per germline, CDR1 MGHRA and CDR2 YSYEKL. The V and J ends lost 4 bases and 4 bases respectively, with 26 bases between them. The CDR3 runs 19 residues. As DNA, the CDR3 is TGCGCCAGCAGCCTCGTCCTTTACGAGGGGGGACGGGTTTACAATGAGCAGTTCTTC. It codes for CASSLVLYEGGRVYNEQFF.

This clonotype has more than one count but fewer than ten. This rearrangement joins TRBV5-1 to TRBJ2-7, with 7 bases lining up with TRBD1. Germline CDR1 is SGHRS and CDR2 is YFSETQ. V lost 4 bases, J lost 4 bases, and 11 bases stayed unmatched. There are 15 residues in the CDR3. The CDR3 DNA follows: TGCGCCAGCAGCACGGGACAGTCCACAGATTACGAGCAGTACTTC. It encodes CASSTGQSTDYEQYF.

This clonotype was observed a handful of times. The V and J genes are TRBV10-1 and TRBJ1-1, with 8 bases fitting TRBD1. This CDR3 contains 13 residues. V gave up 9 bases and J gave up 1 base; unmatched junction bases: 4. Germline lookup yields CDR1 WNHNN and CDR2 SYGVQD (reference sequence). CDR3 nucleotides: TGCGCCAGTCAACAGGGGGGGAACACTGAAGCTTTCTTT. Protein sequence: CASQQGGNTEAFF.

Regarding this clonotype: A much larger clone sits a single nucleotide away, making a read error possible. The V and J genes are TRBV12-3 or TRBV12-4 and TRBJ1-6; D gene ambiguous. The CDR3 has 14 residues. The chain's CDR3 is CASSLSSNNSPRHF. The CDR3 region has the DNA TGTGCCAGCAGTTTAAGCAGCAATAATTCACCCCGCCACTTT.

This clonotype was detected ten times or more. The rearrangement uses TRBV6-6 and TRBJ2-1, with D possibly TRBD2 on 5 matching bases. This CDR3 contains 16 residues. Germline CDR1 and CDR2: MNHNY and SVGAGI (reference sequence). Trimming shortened V by 0 bases and J by 8 bases, and 17 bases separated the two germline ends. CDR3 amino acids: CASSYSFPYVGDEQFF. In DNA, the CDR3 is TGTGCCAGCAGTTACTCGTTCCCGTATGTGGGAGATGAGCAGTTCTTC.